These 11 T cell receptor beta chains originate from one sample sequenced in a study of shared clonotypes between healthy human individuals. Assay used: immunoSEQ multiplex PCR; TCRdb lists only in-frame clones, some missing. The sample has 1.4 million to 1.5 million clones, around 97% seen once. Sequencing was done on a sample of naive CD4+ T cells sorted from blood. Subset reported: CD45RA+ positively selected. Every receptor here comes from a man aged 30-40 years in good health.

The chain carries TRBV2 and TRBJ2-5; possible D gene TRBD1, 6 bases. The germline V and J ends were trimmed by 4 bases and 7 bases, with 13 bases remaining between them. The CDR3 has 13 residues. Looked up from germline, CDR1 is SNHLY and CDR2 is FYNNEI. The DNA of the CDR3 is TGTGCCAGCAGTGGACAGGACAAGGGGACCCAGTACTTC. Amino acids: CASSGQDKGTQYF.

The chain couples TRBV5-1 to TRBJ2-5; D is uncertain. The CDR3 runs to 11 residues. CDR1 and CDR2 from the germline V gene are SGHRS and YFSETQ. V lost 4 bases, J lost 3 bases, and 4 bases lay in between. CDR3 protein: CASSQKETQYF. The CDR3, as DNA: TGCGCCAGCAGCCAGAAAGAGACCCAGTACTTC.

This chain uses TRBV5-6 with TRBJ2-1; 8 positions match TRBD2. The CDR3 consists of 16 residues. Trimming cost V 2 bases and J 9 bases; bases outside gene matches: 13. Germline V gene lookup returns CDR1 SGHDT and CDR2 YYEEEE. The CDR3 DNA follows: TGTGCCAGCAGCTTAAGAAGCGGGAGTTGGCCGACTGAGCAGTTCTTC. This codes for CASSLRSGSWPTEQFF.

The chain recombines TRBV27 with TRBJ2-5, with unresolved D. The CDR3 loop spans 14 amino acids. V was cut by 4 bases and J by 5 bases, with 14 bases left in between. The V gene's germline CDR1 is MNHEY and CDR2 SMNVEV (reference sequence). This CDR3 is CASSSPMASETQYF. The CDR3 DNA follows: TGTGCCAGCAGTTCCCCAATGGCGTCCGAGACCCAGTACTTC.

The chain links TRBV10-3 to TRBJ1-5; D ambiguous. Germline-derived CDR1 and CDR2 are ENHRY and SYGVKD. V gave up 0 bases and J gave up 7 bases, with 13 bases separating them. The CDR3 runs 15 residues. CDR3 coding DNA: TGTGCCATCAGTGAGTCTGTGGGGTACGGGCAGCCCCAGCATTTT. Translation gives CAISESVGYGQPQHF.

This chain connects TRBV2 to TRBJ2-7; D might be TRBD2 (5 bases). Per the germline V gene, CDR1 is SNHLY and CDR2 is FYNNEI. This CDR3 has 15 amino acids. Deletions cut 3 bases from V and 2 bases from J, with 14 bases between. The CDR3 reads CASSESGGSTYEQYF. As DNA, the CDR3 is TGTGCCAGCAGTGAGTCAGGAGGCTCGACCTACGAGCAGTACTTC.

V is TRBV5-4 and J is TRBJ1-4, with 10 nucleotides matching TRBD1. Unmatched junction bases numbered 8, after V lost 4 bases and J lost 8 bases. The germline gives CDR1 SGHNT, CDR2 YYREEE (reference sequence). The CDR3 contains 15 residues. CDR3 residues: CASSASDRGDEKLFF. The CDR3 DNA follows: TGTGCCAGCAGCGCCTCGGACAGGGGGGACGAAAAACTGTTTTTT.

The CDR3 bases are TGTGCCAGCAGTGAAGCCAACATACCAACTAATGAAAAACTGTTTTTT. Its protein is CASSEANIPTNEKLFF. This chain uses TRBV6-1 with TRBJ1-4; no clear D gene. V lost 0 bases to trimming and J lost 0 bases, with 8 bases between them. This CDR3 spans 16 amino acids. Per the germline V gene, CDR1 is MNHNS and CDR2 is SASEGT.

The gene calls are TRBV27 and TRBJ2-7; either TRBD1 or TRBD2 may fit D (5 bases each). Germline CDR1 and CDR2: MNHEY and SMNVEV (reference sequence). The CDR3 covers 14 residues. Trimming removed 3 bases at V and 0 bases at J, with 9 bases between. The CDR3 spells CASSFGTPSYEQYF. CDR3 in DNA: TGTGCCAGCAGTTTCGGGACGCCCTCCTACGAGCAGTACTTC.

The V call is TRBV11-2, the J call TRBJ2-2; D is unclear. V lost 5 bases and J 8 bases, leaving 12 bases between the germline ends. Germline V CDR1 and CDR2: SGHAT, FQNNGV. This CDR3 contains 13 residues. CDR3 coding DNA: TGTGCCAGCAGCGATCCTAGGTCGGGGGAGCTGTTTTTT. This gives the protein CASSDPRSGELFF.

The chain carries TRBV19 and TRBJ2-6; 11 bases agree with TRBD2. The CDR3 totals 12 residues. V gave up 6 bases and J gave up 12 bases; unmatched junction bases: 1. Germline loops: CDR1 LNHDA, CDR2 SQIVND (reference sequence). The CDR3 spells CASRLAGGVLTF. The CDR3 nucleotides read TGTGCCAGTAGGCTAGCGGGAGGCGTCCTGACTTTC.